This note documents a single TCR beta chain sequence. The data derive from a study of OX40 agonist ivuxolimab in advanced cancers. Study information: The dose of intravenous ivuxolimab that patients received every 2 weeks ranged from 0.01 to 10 mg/kg. The dose-escalation group included hepatocellular carcinoma, melanoma, renal cell carcinoma and head and neck cancer.

The data were produced by immunoSEQ multiplex PCR, yet TCRdb's version contains in-frame clones alone and is incomplete. The top ten hold 9.5% to 15% of the sample, which has just over 60,000 clones, under 95% seen once. The TCR was taken from an adult with an advanced solid tumor such as melanoma, head and neck, liver or kidney cancer. The material sequenced was CD4+ or CD8+ T cells sorted from blood, taken in a trial of the OX40 agonist ivuxolimab.

CDR3 bases: TGTGCCAGCGGGTCGGGTTGGCCCTACGAGCAGTACTTC. This codes for CASGSGWPYEQYF. V and J are TRBV27 and TRBJ2-7; no reliable D call. Deletions cut 8 bases from V and 2 bases from J, with 13 bases between. This CDR3 is 13 amino acids long. From germline, CDR1 is MNHEY and CDR2 SMNVEV (reference sequence).